A single sample gave rise to the 27 T cell receptor beta chains below, sequenced in a study of blood T cell repertoires in COVID-19. Profiling relied on immunoSEQ multiplex PCR, and the TCRdb table lists in-frame clones only, not all of them. Of 95,000 to 150,000 clones in the sample, roughly four fifths were seen once. Sequenced material: peripheral blood. The receptors were gathered from a man between 25 and 39 years old with COVID-19, enrolled during active disease.

This chain joins TRBV27 and TRBJ2-7; D is perhaps TRBD1 (6 bases). The CDR3 loop spans 15 amino acids. V shed 8 bases and J shed 0 bases, with 17 bases lying between them. The germline CDR1 and CDR2 sequences are MNHEY and SMNVEV (reference sequence). Here the CDR3 reads CASGIRQDTSYEQYF. The CDR3 nucleotides are TGTGCCAGCGGCATAAGACAGGATACCTCCTACGAGCAGTACTTC.

This rearrangement joins TRBV30 to TRBJ2-1; D is possibly TRBD1 (7 bases). The V gene lost 1 base and the J gene lost 8 bases, with 18 bases spanning the gap. CDR1 is GTSNPN and CDR2 is SVGIG in the germline V gene (reference sequence). The CDR3 spans 15 residues. The CDR3 spells CAWSGRTTGAYEQFF. The CDR3 region has the DNA TGTGCCTGGAGTGGAAGGACTACAGGGGCCTATGAGCAGTTCTTC.

The V and J genes are TRBV28 and TRBJ2-1; 8 bases agree with TRBD1. The CDR3 has 14 residues. V was pared by 6 bases and J by 2 bases, with 3 bases of the junction left unmatched. From germline, CDR1 is MDHEN and CDR2 SYDVKM. CDR3 residues: CASSSGGTYNEQFF. As DNA, the CDR3 is TGTGCCAGCAGCTCAGGGGGCACCTACAATGAGCAGTTCTTC.

The J gene is TRBJ2-2, the V gene TRBV7-9; maybe TRBD1 (6 bases). Trimming pared 5 bases from V and 5 bases from J, leaving 18 bases between. CDR1 is SEHNR and CDR2 is FQNEAQ in the germline V gene (reference sequence). This CDR3 contains 16 residues. The CDR3 loop reads CASSPGASRGTGELFF. CDR3 coding DNA: TGTGCCAGCAGCCCCGGGGCCTCGAGGGGGACCGGGGAGCTGTTTTTT.

A single count supports this clone. The chain has TRBV28 and TRBJ1-1; D is unclear. Germline V gene sequence: CDR1 MDHEN, CDR2 SYDVKM. This CDR3 has 17 amino acids. V lost 5 bases, J lost 1 base, and 20 bases lay in between. CDR3: CASSREGDGLPNTEAFF. The CDR3 bases are TGTGCCAGCAGTCGAGAGGGAGACGGGTTACCGAACACTGAAGCTTTCTTT.

The sample holds many counts of this clone. The chain joins TRBV10-3 to TRBJ2-5; TRBD1 matches 10 bases. V dropped 7 bases and J dropped 2; count of bases not matched to a gene: 7. There are 15 residues in the CDR3. CDR1 is ENHRY and CDR2 is SYGVKD in the germline V gene. The CDR3 sequence is CAIKGQGDSQETQYF. The CDR3 DNA reads as TGTGCCATCAAAGGACAGGGGGATTCTCAAGAGACCCAGTACTTC.

The chain combines TRBV11-2 with TRBJ1-1; D call uncertain. The germline V gene encodes CDR1 SGHAT and CDR2 FQNNGV. V was cut by 5 bases and J by 7 bases, with 8 bases left in between. The CDR3 spans 11 residues. The DNA for the CDR3 is TGTGCCAGCAGCCCATACGGTGAAGCTTTCTTT. As protein: CASSPYGEAFF.

This clone turned up a few times. The chain links TRBV4-2 to TRBJ1-6; possibly TRBD1 for D (5 bases). Trimming removed 0 bases at V and 6 bases at J, with 9 bases between. Per germline, CDR1 LGHNA and CDR2 YNFKEQ. The CDR3 has 15 residues. This CDR3 is CASSQEGRANSPLHF. The CDR3 coding sequence is TGTGCCAGCAGCCAAGAGGGCAGGGCTAATTCACCCCTCCACTTT.

This clone was seen only a few times. The genes are TRBV30 and TRBJ1-3, with D possibly being TRBD1 (6 bases). CDR3 length: 14 amino acids. Per the germline V gene, CDR1 is GTSNPN and CDR2 is SVGIG (reference sequence). Trimming took 4 bases from V and 0 from J, leaving 10 bases between them. CDR3 protein: CAWMGAGSGNTIYF. CDR3 bases: TGTGCCTGGATGGGGGCAGGCTCTGGAAACACCATATATTTT.

The V gene is TRBV7-9, the J gene TRBJ2-1; 7 bases are a match to TRBD2. Germline loops: CDR1 SEHNR, CDR2 FQNEAQ (reference sequence). The CDR3 has 16 amino acids. With V trimmed by 2 bases and J by 5 bases, 9 bases remained unmatched. CDR3: CASSLKPETSHNEQFF. CDR3 DNA sequence: TGTGCCAGCAGCTTAAAGCCAGAGACTAGCCACAATGAGCAGTTCTTC.

The V call is TRBV2, the J call TRBJ2-1; 8 bases fit TRBD2. V dropped 9 bases and J dropped 0; count of bases not matched to a gene: 10. The CDR3 sequence is 16 residues long. The germline V gene encodes CDR1 SNHLY and CDR2 FYNNEI. CDR3 in DNA: TGTGCCAGAACTAGCGGAGCAGGGAGCTCCTACAATGAGCAGTTCTTC. Amino acids: CARTSGAGSSYNEQFF.

CDR3 DNA: TGCGCCAGCAGCCTACTCCTGAACACTGAAGCTTTCTTT. Protein sequence: CASSLLLNTEAFF. This chain links TRBV4-1 with TRBJ1-1; no clear D. CDR3 length: 13 amino acids. V was trimmed by 4 bases and J by 0 bases, leaving 6 bases between them. Germline V CDR1 and CDR2: MGHRA, YSYEKL.

This rearrangement joins TRBV28 to TRBJ1-6, with D hard to call. The CDR3 runs to 15 residues. CDR1 is MDHEN and CDR2 is SYDVKM in the germline V gene. Trimming stripped 3 bases from V and 2 bases from J, with 8 bases between. As DNA, the CDR3 is TGTGCCAGCAGTTTTCCCAGCGCCTATAATTCACCCCTCCACTTT. Protein product: CASSFPSAYNSPLHF.

The chain combines TRBV10-2 with TRBJ2-6; D not certain. V dropped 7 bases and J dropped 1 base, with 11 bases sitting between them. The germline CDR1 and CDR2 sequences are WSHSY and SAAADI. CDR3 length equals 15 residues. In nucleotides, the CDR3 is TGCGCCAGCACGAGGCAACGGTCTGGGGCCAACGTCCTGACTTTC. Its translation is CASTRQRSGANVLTF.

J is TRBJ2-3 and V is TRBV10-1, with TRBD1 matching over 8 bases. Trimming took 6 bases from V and 4 from J; bases not matched to a gene: 6. This CDR3 region has 14 residues. In germline, CDR1 is WNHNN, CDR2 SYGVQD (reference sequence). CDR3 residues: CASSADRVSDTQYF. CDR3 sequence (DNA): TGCGCCAGCAGCGCGGACAGGGTGTCAGATACGCAGTATTTT.

The CDR3 DNA reads as TGTGCCAGCAGCCCTCGGACTAGCGGAGAGCAGTACTTC. Translated, it gives CASSPRTSGEQYF. The V gene is TRBV5-4, the J gene TRBJ2-7; the match to TRBD2 covers 10 bases. The V segment lost 4 bases and the J segment 7 bases; nucleotides outside the gene matches: 5. There are 13 residues in the CDR3. Per germline, CDR1 SGHNT and CDR2 YYREEE (reference sequence).

The chain is built from TRBV2 and TRBJ1-2, with 8 bases identical to TRBD1. The V and J ends lost 8 bases and 2 bases, in that order; junction bases with no gene match: 16. The CDR3 is made up of 17 amino acids. Germline V gene data show CDR1 as SNHLY and CDR2 as FYNNEI. CDR3 bases: TGTGCCAGCTCCATAAAGCGACAGGGGTCGGACAACTATGGCTACACCTTC. Protein: CASSIKRQGSDNYGYTF.

This rearrangement joins TRBV7-9 to TRBJ1-1, with 9 bases fitting TRBD1. Per germline, CDR1 SEHNR and CDR2 FQNEAQ (reference sequence). The J segment lost 2 bases and the V segment lost 2 bases, leaving 6 bases of the junction unmatched. The CDR3 covers 16 residues. CDR3 loop: CASSLTGGGGNTEAFF. The DNA of the CDR3 is TGTGCCAGCAGCTTAACAGGGGGCGGGGGAAACACTGAAGCTTTCTTT. The variable domain in full, with the rest retrieved from reference TRBV7-9 and TRBJ1-1, is DTGVSQNPRHKITKRGQNVTFRCDPISEHNRLYWYRQTLGQGPEFLTYFQNEAQLEKSRLLSDRFSAERPKGSFSTLEIQRTEQGDSAMYLCASSLTGGGGNTEAFFGQGTRLTVV.

V usage is TRBV7-6 and J usage is TRBJ2-2, with D possibly TRBD1 on 6 matching bases. The length of the CDR3 is 16 residues. V was clipped by 2 bases and J by 1 base, with 11 bases between them. CDR1 is SGHVS, CDR2 FNYEAQ, per germline. CDR3 DNA: TGTGCCAGCAGCTTATCCTCGGGACAGAACACCGGGGAGCTGTTTTTT. Amino acid sequence: CASSLSSGQNTGELFF. The full variable domain, completed using reference TRBV7-6 and TRBJ2-2, is GAGVSQSPRYKVTKRGQDVALRCDPISGHVSLYWYRQALGQGPEFLTYFNYEAQQDKSGLPNDRFSAERPEGSISTLTIQRTEQRDSAMYRCASSLSSGQNTGELFFGEGSRLTVL.

The rearrangement links TRBV5-6 to TRBJ2-1; TRBD2 aligns across 10 bases. With 4 bases clipped from V and 0 bases from J, the junction kept 7 bases outside the gene matches. CDR1 SGHDT and CDR2 YYEEEE come from the germline V gene. This CDR3 comprises 17 residues. CDR3 DNA: TGTGCCAGCAGCCCGGGACTAGCGTTTAGCTCCTACAATGAGCAGTTCTTC. Its translation is CASSPGLAFSSYNEQFF.

The chain joins TRBV5-6 to TRBJ1-1, with no clear D. V was clipped by 4 bases and J by 0 bases, with 10 bases between them. This CDR3 region has 14 residues. The V gene's germline CDR1 is SGHDT and CDR2 YYEEEE. The CDR3 sequence is CASSIATMNTEAFF. Here the CDR3 DNA reads TGTGCCAGCAGCATAGCTACAATGAACACTGAAGCTTTCTTT.

The table lists this clone with a few counts. V gene TRBV2 combines with J gene TRBJ2-2; D is possibly TRBD1 (5 bases). This CDR3 comprises 14 residues. V lost 4 bases and J lost 1, with 7 bases in between. Germline loops: CDR1 SNHLY, CDR2 FYNNEI. CDR3 in amino acids: CASSGQRNTGELFF. The DNA of the CDR3 is TGTGCCAGCAGTGGACAGCGGAACACCGGGGAGCTGTTTTTT.

The chain recombines TRBV9 with TRBJ1-3; weak D call: TRBD1 (5 bases). The CDR3 runs to 16 residues. Between the trimmed V and J ends, which lost 1 base and 3 bases, there was a span of 14 bases. Germline lookup yields CDR1 SGDLS and CDR2 YYNGEE. In nucleotides, the CDR3 is TGTGCCAGCAGCGTAAACCCCAGGGCTTATGGAAACACCATATATTTT. Its protein product is CASSVNPRAYGNTIYF.

The CDR3 reads CASSLTPNNEQFF. The CDR3 nucleotides read TGCGCCAGCAGCCTGACACCTAACAATGAGCAGTTCTTC. This chain uses TRBV5-1 with TRBJ2-1; no clear D. V shed 4 bases and J shed 5 bases, with 10 bases lying between them. This CDR3 is 13 amino acids long. Germline V lookup: CDR1 SGHRS, CDR2 YFSETQ.

The chain combines TRBV19 with TRBJ1-2; 7 nucleotides agree with TRBD1. The germline V gene encodes CDR1 LNHDA and CDR2 SQIVND (reference sequence). The CDR3 covers 13 residues. The V gene end was trimmed by 7 bases and the J gene end by 2 bases; junction bases not matched to a gene: 4. The CDR3 DNA reads TGTGCCAGTAACCCAGGGGGGAACTATGGCTACACCTTC. The encoded protein is CASNPGGNYGYTF.

CDR3 residues: CASSPGRGGTGELFF. The CDR3 nucleotides read TGTGCCAGCAGCCCGGGCAGGGGTGGCACCGGGGAGCTGTTTTTT. The chain recombines TRBV11-3 with TRBJ2-2; the D gene is possibly TRBD1 (6 bases). This CDR3 comprises 15 residues. Germline loops: CDR1 SGHNT, CDR2 YENEEA. V lost 5 bases and J lost 4, with 14 bases in between.

The chain recombines TRBV7-9 with TRBJ1-3; 7 bases fit TRBD1. The V segment lost 5 bases and the J segment 0 bases; nucleotides outside the gene matches: 7. The length of the CDR3 is 16 residues. Germline loops: CDR1 SEHNR, CDR2 FQNEAQ (reference sequence). The CDR3: CASSRLQGNSGNTIYF. The CDR3 DNA is TGTGCCAGCAGCCGTCTACAGGGGAACTCTGGAAACACCATATATTTT. The complete variable domain, with remaining parts taken from reference TRBV7-9 and TRBJ1-3, reads DTGVSQNPRHKITKRGQNVTFRCDPISEHNRLYWYRQTLGQGPEFLTYFQNEAQLEKSRLLSDRFSAERPKGSFSTLEIQRTEQGDSAMYLCASSRLQGNSGNTIYFGEGSWLTVV.